The entry below describes one T cell receptor (beta chain). This entry is derived from a study of CD8 T cells in Susac syndrome. FACS was used to enrich TEMRA cells, whereas the CD8+ and CD4+ T cells were obtained by negative isolation. Reverse transcription of 0.5 to 1 ug RNA was performed with random hexamers. Amplification of TCR beta CDR3 spanned 54 Vbeta and 13 Jbeta via immunoSEQ multiplex PCR. Using its own MiXCR run on the immunoSEQ multiplex PCR reads, TCRdb lists one record per CDR3 protein. The sample lists about 440,000 distinct CDR3 sequences, approximately 85% occurring once. The CDR3 is made up of 13 amino acids. The germline V gene encodes CDR1 MGHRA and CDR2 YSYEKL. Trimming cost V 3 bases and J 5 bases, with 8 bases left between them.

V is TRBV4-1 and J is TRBJ2-1; D is ambiguous. The specimen sequenced was CD8+ T cells from PBMCs. The sequence derives from a human donor with multiple sclerosis. The CDR3 bases are TGCGCCAGCAGCCAGCAGGCTAACAATGAGCAGTTCTTC. Translation: CASSQQANNEQFF.